This record concerns one TCR beta chain sequence. These data belong to a study of blood T cell repertoires in COVID-19. CDR3 length: 16 amino acids. Trimming cost V 1 base and J 5 bases; bases outside gene matches: 7. Germline V lookup: CDR1 LNHNV, CDR2 YYDKDF (reference sequence). Repertoires were generated with immunoSEQ multiplex PCR, while TCRdb's copy carries only in-frame clones and drops some. The sample includes about 47,000 clones, over 75% of them seen just once. J is TRBJ2-7 and V is TRBV15; 11 nucleotides align to TRBD1. The receptor was isolated from a man between 65 and 85 years old with active COVID-19. Sequencing input: peripheral blood. The CDR3 protein is CATSRGPDRGQNEQYF. As DNA, the CDR3 is TGTGCCACCAGCAGAGGCCCGGACAGGGGGCAAAACGAGCAGTACTTC.